This T cell receptor (beta chain) emerged from a study of blood T cell repertoires in COVID-19. Turning to the study itself: PBMCs, B-cell-depleted T cells, or T cells were the source of the cDNA or gDNA that made up the material.

Assay used: immunoSEQ multiplex PCR; TCRdb lists only in-frame clones, some missing. The data show 200,000 or so clones, less than 90% seen once. V shed 4 bases and J 4 bases; nucleotides not matched to a gene: 3. The CDR3 sequence is 14 residues long. The germline V gene has CDR1 SNHLY and CDR2 FYNNEI. This receptor was identified in a man between 65 and 79 years old with active or convalescent COVID-19. The sequenced material came from peripheral blood. The chain combines TRBV2 with TRBJ1-1; 10 bases map to TRBD1. Written as DNA, the CDR3 is TGTGCCAGCAGTGGACAGGGGGCGAGCACTGAAGCTTTCTTT. Translating gives CASSGQGASTEAFF.